The 14 T cell receptor beta chains reported below all come from one sample, sequenced in a study of vaccination effects on CD4 cells after COVID-19. For these TCRs, the target antigens are not known. Some clones are missing from TCRdb's copy, which holds only in-frame ones; the method was immunoSEQ multiplex PCR. Of approximately 22,000 clones in the sample, about four fifths were seen once. Sequencing in the ViraFEST assay came after antigen-specific CD4+ T cells had been expanded with viral peptide pools, which were used to stimulate PBMC. When around nine days of culture had elapsed, CD4+ T cells were isolated. It was between March and December 2020 that the person had a SARS-CoV-2 infection confirmed by PCR. The source was CD4+ T cells from PBMCs cultured with a peptide pool, collected before COVID-19 vaccination. These receptors all stem from a human donor who had a prior SARS-CoV-2 infection.

The J gene is TRBJ2-3, the V gene TRBV5-1, with 12 bases matching TRBD1. Germline V lookup: CDR1 SGHRS, CDR2 YFSETQ. Germline trimming cut 4 bases from V and 11 bases from J; bases unmatched to any gene: 23. CDR3 length: 19 residues. The CDR3 loop is CASSLPGQGANPGNLGQYF. CDR3 sequence (DNA): TGCGCCAGCAGCCTGCCGGGACAGGGGGCAAATCCTGGAAATCTCGGGCAGTATTTT.

The chain is built from TRBV28 and TRBJ1-2; no definite D call. CDR1 is MDHEN, CDR2 SYDVKM, per germline. Trimming shortened V by 5 bases and J by 4 bases, and 8 bases separated the two germline ends. The CDR3 contains 12 residues. CDR3 residues: CASSQVSYGYTF. CDR3 nucleotides: TGTGCCAGCAGTCAAGTTTCCTATGGCTACACCTTC.

The CDR3 spells CASSYEDILQPQHF. The CDR3, as DNA: TGTGCCAGCAGTTACGAGGACATTCTTCAGCCCCAGCATTTT. V gene TRBV6-6 combines with J gene TRBJ1-5, with a possible D match to TRBD1 (5 bases). The CDR3 runs 14 residues. Between the trimmed V and J ends, which lost 2 bases and 6 bases, there was a span of 11 bases. Germline values: CDR1 MNHNY, CDR2 SVGAGI (reference sequence).

Only a few counts were recorded for this clone. This chain connects TRBV2 to TRBJ2-7; the D gene is possibly TRBD1 (6 bases). Trimming took off 5 bases at V and 0 bases at J, with 8 bases between the two ends. The length of the CDR3 is 13 residues. Germline assignment: CDR1 SNHLY and CDR2 FYNNEI. The CDR3 region is CASSRDISYEQYF. The CDR3 nucleotides read TGTGCCAGCAGTAGGGACATCTCCTACGAGCAGTACTTC.

V usage is TRBV7-2 and J usage is TRBJ2-7; D might be TRBD2 (5 bases). V shed 3 bases and J shed 3 bases, with 9 bases lying between them. CDR1 is SGHTA, CDR2 FQGNSA, per germline. The CDR3 spans 13 residues. CDR3 region: CASSLDLNYEQYF. In nucleotides, the CDR3 is TGTGCCAGCAGCTTGGACTTAAACTACGAGCAGTACTTC.

This chain joins TRBV24-1 and TRBJ2-1; the D is unclear. The germline V gene encodes CDR1 KGHDR and CDR2 SFDVKD. Trimming pared 1 base from V and 0 bases from J, leaving 9 bases between. This CDR3 comprises 16 residues. The CDR3 nucleotides read TGTGCCACCAGTGATTTAGATCCGAGCTCCTACAATGAGCAGTTCTTC. Translation gives CATSDLDPSSYNEQFF.

This rearrangement joins TRBV2 to TRBJ2-1; D may be TRBD1 or TRBD2 (5 bases each). The CDR3 has 13 amino acids. The germline CDR1 and CDR2 sequences are SNHLY and FYNNEI. V was pared by 6 bases and J by 6 bases, with 12 bases between. Written as DNA, the CDR3 is TGTGCCAGCAGCCTGGGACCGGGCAATGAGCAGTTCTTC. This sequence encodes CASSLGPGNEQFF.

The chain joins TRBV25-1 to TRBJ2-3; D might be TRBD1 (6 bases). The germline V gene encodes CDR1 MGHDK and CDR2 SYGVNS. V was shortened by 4 bases and J by 9 bases, with 14 bases between the two germline ends. The CDR3 contains 13 residues. This CDR3 is CASSATGSGTQYF. CDR3 nucleotide sequence: TGTGCCAGCAGTGCCACAGGGTCTGGCACGCAGTATTTT.

The rearrangement uses TRBV6-5 and TRBJ1-2; D is perhaps TRBD1 (5 bases). CDR1 and CDR2 from the germline V gene are MNHEY and SVGAGI. The CDR3 has 14 residues. The V end was cut by 7 bases, the J end by 3 bases, with 15 bases between. The CDR3 DNA reads as TGTGCCAGCACCAGGGACCCCCGGGACTATGGCTACACCTTC. Amino acids: CASTRDPRDYGYTF.

This clone was detected once. The J gene is TRBJ1-3, the V gene TRBV15; D remains ambiguous. The CDR3 runs to 14 residues. Germline assignment: CDR1 LNHNV and CDR2 YYDKDF (reference sequence). The V gene lost 1 base and the J gene lost 4 bases, with 8 bases spanning the gap. CDR3 protein: CATSRARGGNTIYF. As DNA, the CDR3 is TGTGCCACCAGCAGAGCGCGAGGAGGAAACACCATATATTTT.

The chain links TRBV6-5 to TRBJ1-6; 9 nucleotides line up with TRBD1. CDR1 is MNHEY and CDR2 is SVGAGI in the germline V gene. The CDR3 runs 15 residues. J lost 6 bases, V lost 5 bases, and 5 bases had no gene match. The CDR3, as DNA: TGTGCCAGCAGTACAGGACAGGGGACTAATTCACCCCTCCACTTT. Its translation: CASSTGQGTNSPLHF.

The chain is built from TRBV6-1 and TRBJ2-3, with D perhaps TRBD2 (5 bases). This CDR3 is built from 15 residues. Germline V gene lookup returns CDR1 MNHNS and CDR2 SASEGT. The ends were cut back, 1 base at V and 4 bases at J, with 12 bases in the middle. CDR3 DNA sequence: TGTGCCAGCAGTGAAGGAGCTAGCCTCCCAGATACGCAGTATTTT. Translated, it gives CASSEGASLPDTQYF.

V and J are TRBV7-9 and TRBJ2-1, with D possibly called TRBD1 or TRBD2 (5 bases each). CDR3 length: 13 residues. The V gene's germline CDR1 is SEHNR and CDR2 FQNEAQ (reference sequence). The V and J ends lost 3 bases and 5 bases respectively, with 8 bases between them. Written as DNA, the CDR3 is TGTGCCAGCAGCTTGGGACGCAACAATGAGCAGTTCTTC. Protein: CASSLGRNNEQFF.

This chain connects TRBV15 to TRBJ1-1, with 10 positions matching TRBD1. Germline-derived CDR1 and CDR2 are LNHNV and YYDKDF (reference sequence). After removal of 5 bases from V and 11 bases from J, the junction contained 5 bases not matched to a gene. The CDR3 covers 12 residues. The CDR3 reads CATSRDRGTAFF. CDR3 coding DNA: TGTGCCACCAGCCGGGACAGGGGTACGGCTTTCTTT.